These 13 T cell receptor beta chains originate from one sample sequenced in a study of blood T cell repertoires in COVID-19. Assay used: immunoSEQ multiplex PCR; TCRdb lists only in-frame clones, some missing. The profile covers approximately 88,000 clones, with approximately 84% appearing a single time and roughly 6% taken by the ten largest. Sequenced sample: peripheral blood. The receptors here all came from a man between 65 and 85 years old with COVID-19, enrolled during active disease.

The chain is built from TRBV21-1 and TRBJ1-3; TRBD1 is taken as the D call from the table, unchecked against the DNA. TRBV21-1 is a pseudogene locus. CDR3 length equals 15 residues. CDR3: CASTPYRESGNTIYF. In nucleotides, the CDR3 is TGTGCCAGCACCCCTTACAGGGAATCCGGAAACACCATATATTTT.

The J gene is TRBJ2-5, the V gene TRBV9, with TRBD1 matching 7 bases. The ends lost 0 bases at V and 5 bases at J; junction bases unmatched: 7. The CDR3 is 15 amino acids. The germline V gene encodes CDR1 SGDLS and CDR2 YYNGEE. The DNA for the CDR3 is TGTGCCAGCAGCGTAGCGTCAGGGGGATGGGAGACCCAGTACTTC. This codes for CASSVASGGWETQYF.

The chain has TRBV5-1 and TRBJ2-1; D not certain. The germline CDR1 and CDR2 sequences are SGHRS and YFSETQ. The CDR3 runs 14 residues. The germline V and J ends were trimmed by 1 base and 5 bases, with 10 bases remaining between them. CDR3 protein: CASSLLGGNNEQFF. The CDR3 DNA reads TGCGCCAGCAGCTTGTTAGGCGGCAACAATGAGCAGTTCTTC. Full variable domain (remainder filled in from reference TRBV5-1 and TRBJ2-1): KAGVTQTPRYLIKTRGQQVTLSCSPISGHRSVSWYQQTPGQGLQFLFEYFSETQRNKGNFPGRFSGRQFSNSRSEMNVSTLELGDSALYLCASSLLGGNNEQFFGPGTRLTVL.

The chain uses TRBV6-2 or TRBV6-3 and TRBJ1-1; 12 nucleotides agree with TRBD1. Germline V gene sequence: CDR1 MNHEY, CDR2 SVGEGT. The CDR3 extends over 15 amino acids. V lost 5 bases, J lost 2 bases, and 3 bases stayed unmatched. The CDR3 DNA sequence: TGTGCCAGCAGTGGGACAGGGGGCCATAACACTGAAGCTTTCTTT. It encodes CASSGTGGHNTEAFF.

V gene TRBV6-1 combines with J gene TRBJ1-6; 7 positions agree with TRBD1. This CDR3 is 15 amino acids long. Germline CDR1 and CDR2: MNHNS and SASEGT. The ends lost 2 bases at V and 8 bases at J; junction bases unmatched: 6. The CDR3 DNA sequence: TGTGCCAGCAGTGAACAGGGGACAGAGCATTCACCCCTCCACTTT. Its translation is CASSEQGTEHSPLHF.

This chain uses TRBV6-6 with TRBJ1-4, with 9 bases fitting TRBD1. Germline CDR1 MNHNY, CDR2 SVGAGI (reference sequence). The V and J ends lost 5 bases and 6 bases, in that order; junction bases with no gene match: 7. This CDR3 spans 15 amino acids. The CDR3: CASSRGQGRDEKLFF. The CDR3 DNA is TGTGCCAGCAGTAGGGGACAGGGTCGGGATGAAAAACTGTTTTTT.

J is TRBJ2-3 and V is TRBV6-2 or TRBV6-3, with D uncertain. Germline V lookup: CDR1 MNHEY, CDR2 SVGEGT. Trimming shortened V by 2 bases and J by 5 bases, and 5 bases separated the two germline ends. The length of the CDR3 is 12 residues. The CDR3 region is CASSYLLDTQYF. CDR3 in DNA: TGTGCCAGCAGTTACCTATTAGATACGCAGTATTTT.

This chain connects TRBV4-3 to TRBJ1-2; TRBD1 might be the D (6 bases). The CDR3 consists of 18 residues. Germline V gene data show CDR1 as LGHNA and CDR2 as YSLEER. Trimming stripped 0 bases from V and 3 bases from J, with 20 bases between. The CDR3 loop reads CASSQDRAQGPSDYGYTF. DNA for the CDR3: TGCGCCAGCAGCCAAGATCGAGCGCAGGGGCCCTCGGACTATGGCTACACCTTC.

The chain carries TRBV4-2 and TRBJ2-7; D is perhaps TRBD1 (6 bases). Trimming took off 4 bases at V and 10 bases at J, with 20 bases between the two ends. CDR3 length equals 14 residues. Germline V gene data show CDR1 as LGHNA and CDR2 as YNFKEQ. The CDR3 DNA follows: TGTGCCAGCAGCCCGGGTGAGCGGCCAGGGGAACAGTACTTC. It yields the protein CASSPGERPGEQYF.

The chain combines TRBV7-9 with TRBJ2-7, with 8 bases lining up with TRBD1. Trimming took 5 bases from V and 5 from J; bases not matched to a gene: 2. The CDR3 sequence is 12 residues long. Germline V gene data show CDR1 as SEHNR and CDR2 as FQNEAQ (reference sequence). The CDR3 is CASSATGDEQYF. The CDR3 bases are TGTGCCAGCAGCGCGACAGGGGACGAGCAGTACTTC.

The rearrangement joins TRBV18 to TRBJ1-4; TRBD1 agrees at 7 bases. Unmatched junction bases numbered 1, after V lost 0 bases and J lost 3 bases. The CDR3 is made up of 15 amino acids. Germline CDR1 and CDR2: KGHSH and LQKENI. DNA for the CDR3: TGTGCCAGCTCACCACCGGGACAGCCTAATGAAAAACTGTTTTTT. Its translation: CASSPPGQPNEKLFF.

This clone was counted between two and nine times. One end of the junction varies from germline; a read error may be responsible. The chain carries TRBV2 and TRBJ2-7, with D hard to call. Germline CDR1 is SNHLY and CDR2 is FYNNEI. The CDR3 length is 15 residues. The CDR3 protein is CASSEKPLVSHEQYF. The DNA of the CDR3 is TGTGCCAGCAGTGAAAAACCCCTAGTCTCCCACGAGCAGTACTTC.

This rearrangement joins TRBV6-1 to TRBJ2-5, with 8 bases that match TRBD1. The V segment lost 2 bases and the J segment 5 bases; nucleotides outside the gene matches: 1. Germline CDR1 MNHNS, CDR2 SASEGT. This CDR3 is 13 amino acids long. Here the CDR3 reads CASSEQGAETQYF. The DNA for the CDR3 is TGTGCCAGCAGTGAACAGGGGGCGGAGACCCAGTACTTC.